The 27 T cell receptor beta chains below all came from one sample that was sequenced in a study of quantifying T cell responses using KT2 cells. Study information: RNA was reverse transcribed with TCR alpha and beta constant-region primers.

The cDNA 3' end received a ligated oligonucleotide with a UMI. The first PCR ran 4 to 5 cycles with an equimolar RC1.1 and RC1.2 beta primer mix. TCRdb redid the calling of the UMI-ligation and nested PCR reads with MiXCR, one entry per CDR3 protein. This sample has approximately 54,000 distinct CDR3 sequences; 11% occur once, and the top ten carry 10%. The sample taken for sequencing was PBMCs spiked with cells of the T cell clone KT2. The receptors stem from a human donor.

This clonotype was counted a single time. The chain joins TRBV7-2 to TRBJ2-3; 14 bases fit TRBD2. V shed 5 bases, J shed 2 bases, and the junction held 6 bases outside the gene matches. Germline assignment: CDR1 SGHTA and CDR2 FQGNSA. This CDR3 is built from 17 residues. The CDR3 sequence is CASSPGLAGVPTDTQYF. CDR3 sequence (DNA): TGTGCCAGCAGCCCGGGACTAGCGGGAGTTCCCACAGATACGCAGTATTTT.

V usage is TRBV20-1 and J usage is TRBJ2-7; 7 nucleotides agree with TRBD2. This CDR3 has 16 residues. Unmatched junction bases numbered 15, after V lost 0 bases and J lost 7 bases. CDR1 and CDR2 from the germline V gene are DFQATT and SNEGSKA (reference sequence). In DNA form, the CDR3 reads TGCAGTGCTAGAGATGGCCGACTAGCCGGGGTCGGGGAGCAGTACTTC. Amino acids: CSARDGRLAGVGEQYF.

This clonotype was recorded many times. The chain recombines TRBV2 with TRBJ1-6, with D unresolved. Trimming took off 1 base at V and 7 bases at J, with 11 bases between the two ends. CDR3 size: 15 residues. Germline CDR1 reads SNHLY; CDR2 reads FYNNEI. In nucleotides, the CDR3 is TGTGCCAGCAGTGAAGACGGGATCAAAAATTCACCCCTCCACTTT. Protein sequence: CASSEDGIKNSPLHF.

This clonotype occurred many times. The chain links TRBV10-1 to TRBJ2-5; TRBD2 matches 14 bases. This CDR3 has 16 amino acids. Germline V gene lookup returns CDR1 WNHNN and CDR2 SYGVQD (reference sequence). V lost 6 bases to trimming and J lost 2 bases; unmatched junction nucleotides: 5. The CDR3 loop reads CASSLGLAGVQETQYF. In DNA, the CDR3 is TGCGCCAGCAGCCTGGGACTAGCGGGGGTTCAAGAGACCCAGTACTTC.

This clonotype was observed a handful of times. The chain has TRBV5-1 and TRBJ2-3, with 12 bases identical to TRBD2. The length of the CDR3 is 17 residues. The germline CDR1 and CDR2 sequences are SGHRS and YFSETQ. The junction had 2 bases not matched to a gene; V was cut back by 0 bases and J by 0 bases. CDR3 nucleotide sequence: TGCGCCAGCAGCTTGGCAGGGACTAGCGGGAGCACAGATACGCAGTATTTT. The encoded protein is CASSLAGTSGSTDTQYF.

The gene calls are TRBV5-1 and TRBJ2-2; D perhaps matches TRBD2 (6 bases). V lost 0 bases and J 5 bases, leaving 17 bases between the germline ends. The CDR3 spans 17 residues. The germline CDR1 and CDR2 sequences are SGHRS and YFSETQ. For the CDR3, the DNA is TGCGCCAGCAGCTTGGCCGCGGGGACCGAGAGAACCGGGGAGCTGTTTTTT. Protein sequence: CASSLAAGTERTGELFF.

This clonotype was observed many times. The J gene is TRBJ2-3, the V gene TRBV7-6; possible D gene TRBD1, 6 bases. V gave up 1 base and J gave up 5 bases, with 10 bases separating them. CDR1 SGHVS and CDR2 FNYEAQ come from the germline V gene. The CDR3 is 14 residues long. Here the CDR3 DNA reads TGTGCCAGCAGCTTAGTAGGGGGTGGAGATACGCAGTATTTT. Protein: CASSLVGGGDTQYF.

This clonotype was seen more than once but under ten times. The V and J genes are TRBV5-1 and TRBJ1-1; D possibly corresponds to TRBD1 (6 bases). V lost 0 bases, J lost 4 bases, and 10 bases lay in between. Germline V gene data show CDR1 as SGHRS and CDR2 as YFSETQ. CDR3 length: 14 residues. Here the CDR3 DNA reads TGCGCCAGCAGCTTGGATGGGACACTCACTGAAGCTTTCTTT. Its protein product is CASSLDGTLTEAFF.

The gene calls are TRBV12-3 or TRBV12-4 and TRBJ1-1; 9 bases fit TRBD1. The V segment lost 1 base and the J segment 4 bases; nucleotides outside the gene matches: 4. This CDR3 is 15 amino acids long. CDR3 region: CASSLGRDRATEAFF. The CDR3 region has the DNA TGTGCCAGCAGTTTAGGTAGGGACAGGGCCACTGAAGCTTTCTTT.

This clonotype occurred a few times. The chain is built from TRBV12-3 or TRBV12-4 and TRBJ2-5; D uncertain. V was trimmed by 6 bases and J by 2 bases, leaving 16 bases between them. The CDR3 spans 15 residues. CDR3 sequence: CASSLGFSPQETQYF. In DNA, the CDR3 is TGTGCCAGCAGCCTGGGATTTTCACCACAAGAGACCCAGTACTTC.

This clonotype was counted a few times. The chain links TRBV4-2 to TRBJ2-1; D may be TRBD2 (7 bases). CDR1 is LGHNA and CDR2 is YNFKEQ in the germline V gene. The V gene lost 3 bases and the J gene lost 8 bases, with 23 bases spanning the gap. CDR3 length equals 17 residues. The DNA for the CDR3 is TGTGCCAGCAGCCAGTATTCGAACGGGGGGCGAAACGATGAGCAGTTCTTC. Translating gives CASSQYSNGGRNDEQFF.

This clonotype has more than one count but fewer than ten. The V gene is TRBV15, the J gene TRBJ1-5; D gene uncertain. The CDR3 contains 13 residues. Germline V gene data show CDR1 as LNHNV and CDR2 as YYDKDF (reference sequence). Trimming left V 9 bases short and J 1 base short, with 10 bases between. CDR3 protein: CATRGPSNQPQHF. CDR3 in DNA: TGTGCCACTCGAGGCCCCAGCAATCAGCCCCAGCATTTT. Variable domain in full (rest from reference TRBV15 and TRBJ1-5): DAMVIQNPRYQVTQFGKPVTLSCSQTLNHNVMYWYQQKSSQAPKLLFHYYDKDFNNEADTPDNFQSRRPNTSFCFLDIRSPGLGDTAMYLCATRGPSNQPQHFGDGTRLSIL.

This clonotype was observed a handful of times. The CDR3 here is CASSSDRQLPLHF. In nucleotides, the CDR3 is TGTGCCAGCAGCTCGGACCGACAACTCCCCCTCCACTTT. The chain recombines TRBV7-2 with TRBJ1-6, with D unresolved. The CDR3 totals 13 residues. CDR1 is SGHTA and CDR2 is FQGNSA in the germline V gene. Trimming took 4 bases from V and 13 from J, leaving 14 bases between them.

This clonotype was recorded a few times. V and J are TRBV6-5 and TRBJ2-3; the match to TRBD2 covers 8 bases. The CDR3 sequence is 16 residues long. CDR1 and CDR2 from the germline V gene are MNHEY and SVGAGI. The trim removed 6 bases at V and 0 bases at J, leaving 8 bases unmatched. This CDR3 is CASREAGGLSTDTQYF. The CDR3 bases are TGTGCCAGCAGGGAGGCGGGAGGCCTCAGCACAGATACGCAGTATTTT.

This clonotype has just a few counts. This chain uses TRBV3-1 with TRBJ2-1; D ambiguous. Trimming took 2 bases from V and 9 from J, leaving 20 bases between them. Germline CDR1 LGHDT, CDR2 YNNKEL (reference sequence). The CDR3 totals 16 residues. The CDR3 here is CASSQFLASGHPEQFF. CDR3 coding DNA: TGTGCCAGCAGCCAATTTCTTGCGTCAGGCCATCCTGAGCAGTTCTTC.

The chain uses TRBV20-1 and TRBJ2-5; 12 nucleotides align to TRBD2. The germline V gene encodes CDR1 DFQATT and CDR2 SNEGSKA (reference sequence). The CDR3 is 14 residues long. Trimming took 4 bases from V and 5 from J; bases not matched to a gene: 5. CDR3 bases: TGCAGTGCTACTAGCGGGGGGGCCTCGGAGACCCAGTACTTC. Translating gives CSATSGGASETQYF.

This clonotype was counted only a few times. This rearrangement joins TRBV4-1 to TRBJ2-5, with D perhaps TRBD2 (5 bases). Trimming removed 0 bases from V and 9 bases from J, with 14 bases in between. Per the germline V gene, CDR1 is MGHRA and CDR2 is YSYEKL. The CDR3 runs to 14 residues. The CDR3 DNA reads as TGCGCCAGCAGCCAAGAACAAGGCGGAGGACCCCAGTACTTC. This codes for CASSQEQGGGPQYF.

This clonotype was recorded many times. The chain carries TRBV15 and TRBJ1-1; perhaps TRBD1 as D (5 bases). The CDR3 has 18 residues. V was cut by 3 bases and J by 1 base, with 21 bases left in between. CDR1 and CDR2 (germline): LNHNV, YYDKDF (reference sequence). For the CDR3, the DNA is TGTGCCACCAGCAGCCTCAAAGATGTTGGGGGACGGAACACTGAAGCTTTCTTT. This sequence encodes CATSSLKDVGGRNTEAFF.

The J gene is TRBJ1-5, the V gene TRBV6-2 or TRBV6-3; D unresolved. Germline assignment: CDR1 MNHEY and CDR2 SVGEGT. Trimming pared 4 bases from V and 0 bases from J, leaving 10 bases between. This CDR3 has 15 residues. DNA for the CDR3: TGTGCCAGCAGTTCCAGGACCGCTAGCAATCAGCCCCAGCATTTT. Amino acid sequence: CASSSRTASNQPQHF.

This clonotype has only a few counts. The V and J genes are TRBV20-1 and TRBJ1-1, with a tentative D call TRBD1 (6 bases). V was trimmed by 3 bases and J by 1 base, leaving 21 bases between them. Germline V gene sequence: CDR1 DFQATT, CDR2 SNEGSKA (reference sequence). The CDR3 sequence is 17 residues long. Written as DNA, the CDR3 is TGCAGTGCTAGGGATACCCTCTATCAGGGGAAGAACACTGAAGCTTTCTTT. Translating gives CSARDTLYQGKNTEAFF.

The J gene is TRBJ2-4, the V gene TRBV20-1; D might be TRBD1 (6 bases). Germline assignment: CDR1 DFQATT and CDR2 SNEGSKA (reference sequence). V was pared by 3 bases and J by 7 bases, with 16 bases between. The CDR3 loop spans 14 amino acids. In DNA form, the CDR3 reads TGCAGTGCTAGGAGGACAGCCGACGCGAACATTCAGTACTTC. As protein: CSARRTADANIQYF.

This clonotype was counted only a few times. The V and J genes are TRBV7-2 and TRBJ1-6; D call uncertain. CDR3 length equals 14 residues. Germline-derived CDR1 and CDR2 are SGHTA and FQGNSA. V dropped 3 bases and J dropped 3 bases, with 6 bases sitting between them. CDR3: CASSFDGYNSPLHF. The CDR3 DNA sequence: TGTGCCAGCAGCTTTGACGGCTATAATTCACCCCTCCACTTT.

This clonotype was detected a few times. J is TRBJ2-2 and V is TRBV4-1, with D possibly matching TRBD2 (5 bases). CDR1 MGHRA and CDR2 YSYEKL come from the germline V gene. Trimming took off 4 bases at V and 4 bases at J, with 10 bases between the two ends. This CDR3 is built from 14 residues. Here the CDR3 DNA reads TGCGCCAGCAGCCTTCTTGAGGGCACCGGGGAGCTGTTTTTT. Translating it yields CASSLLEGTGELFF.

This clonotype was counted at least ten times. V usage is TRBV20-1 and J usage is TRBJ2-7; D ambiguous. Germline CDR1 reads DFQATT; CDR2 reads SNEGSKA (reference sequence). The CDR3 is 14 residues long. The V end lost 0 bases, the J end lost 5 bases, and 14 bases lay between the germline ends. CDR3 sequence (DNA): TGCAGTGCTAGAGAACCCCTCGGCCAGAACGAGCAGTACTTC. This encodes CSAREPLGQNEQYF.

J is TRBJ2-3 and V is TRBV10-1, with D tentatively TRBD2 (6 bases). Per the germline V gene, CDR1 is WNHNN and CDR2 is SYGVQD (reference sequence). CDR3 size: 15 residues. The V end was cut by 0 bases, the J end by 6 bases, with 13 bases between. CDR3 loop: CASSESGRSSDTQYF. The CDR3 DNA is TGCGCCAGCAGTGAGTCTGGGAGGTCGTCGGATACGCAGTATTTT.

This clonotype came up many times. This sequence joins TRBV2 and TRBJ2-5, with 10 bases fitting TRBD2. Trimming removed 8 bases from V and 5 bases from J; junction bases left unmatched: 11. The CDR3 extends over 15 amino acids. Germline CDR1 is SNHLY and CDR2 is FYNNEI. CDR3 residues: CASGSSGGPTETQYF. The CDR3 coding sequence is TGTGCCAGCGGATCTAGCGGGGGTCCAACGGAGACCCAGTACTTC.

The chain employs TRBV11-2 and TRBJ2-1; a weak D match, TRBD2 (5 bases). Germline lookup yields CDR1 SGHAT and CDR2 FQNNGV. This CDR3 contains 18 residues. V lost 0 bases to trimming and J lost 3 bases, with 18 bases between them. The CDR3 is CASSLDFGVGKFYNEQFF. The CDR3, as DNA: TGTGCCAGCAGCTTAGACTTCGGGGTTGGAAAGTTCTACAATGAGCAGTTCTTC. The variable domain in full, with the rest retrieved from reference TRBV11-2 and TRBJ2-1, is EAGVAQSPRYKIIEKRQSVAFWCNPISGHATLYWYQQILGQGPKLLIQFQNNGVVDDSQLPKDRFSAERLKGVDSTLKIQPAKLEDSAVYLCASSLDFGVGKFYNEQFFGPGTRLTVL.